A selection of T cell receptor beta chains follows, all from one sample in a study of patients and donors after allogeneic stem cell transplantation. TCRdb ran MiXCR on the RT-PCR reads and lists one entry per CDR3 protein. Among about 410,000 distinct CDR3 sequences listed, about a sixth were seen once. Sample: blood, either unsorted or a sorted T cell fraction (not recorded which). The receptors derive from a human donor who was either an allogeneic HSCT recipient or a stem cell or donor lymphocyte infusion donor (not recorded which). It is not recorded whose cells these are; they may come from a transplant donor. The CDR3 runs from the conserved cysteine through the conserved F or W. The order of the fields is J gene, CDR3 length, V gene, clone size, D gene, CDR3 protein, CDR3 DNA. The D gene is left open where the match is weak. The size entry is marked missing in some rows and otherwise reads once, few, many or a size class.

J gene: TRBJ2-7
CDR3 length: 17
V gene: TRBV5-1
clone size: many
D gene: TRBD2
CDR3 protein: CASSLAPRTSGTYEQYF
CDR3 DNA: TGCGCCAGCAGCTTGGCCCCACGGACTAGCGGGACCTACGAGCAGTACTTC

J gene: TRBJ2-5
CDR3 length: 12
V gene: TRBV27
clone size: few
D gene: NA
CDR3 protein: CANVPYQETQYF
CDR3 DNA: TGTGCCAACGTCCCGTACCAAGAGACCCAGTACTTC

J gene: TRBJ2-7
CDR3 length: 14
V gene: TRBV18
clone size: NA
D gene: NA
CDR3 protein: CASSPQGSGYEQYF
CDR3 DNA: TGTGCCAGCTCACCCCAGGGATCCGGCTACGAGCAGTACTTC

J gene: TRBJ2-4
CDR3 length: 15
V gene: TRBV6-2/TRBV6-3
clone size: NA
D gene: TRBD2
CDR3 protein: CASATAGIAKNIQYF
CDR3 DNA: TGTGCCAGCGCCACAGCGGGGATAGCCAAAAACATTCAGTACTTC

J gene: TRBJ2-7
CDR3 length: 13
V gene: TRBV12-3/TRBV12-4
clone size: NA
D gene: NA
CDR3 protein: CASSLSSGLGPGF
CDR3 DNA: TGTGCCAGCAGTTTAAGTTCGGGGTTAGGGCCCGGCTTC

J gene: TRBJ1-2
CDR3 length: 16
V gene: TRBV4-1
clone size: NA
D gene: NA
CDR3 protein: CASSQDPSGGGYGYTF
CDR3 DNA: TGCGCCAGCAGCCAAGACCCATCGGGTGGGGGCTATGGCTACACCTTC

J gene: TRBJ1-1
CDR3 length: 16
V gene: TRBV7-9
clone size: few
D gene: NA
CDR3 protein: CASSFGGAQRRTEAFF
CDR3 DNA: TGTGCCAGCAGCTTTGGGGGGGCACAACGAAGGACTGAAGCTTTCTTT

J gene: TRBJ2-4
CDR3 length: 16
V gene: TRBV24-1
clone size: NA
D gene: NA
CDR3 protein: CATSDSGGQGQNIQYF
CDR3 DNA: TGTGCCACCAGTGATTCAGGAGGGCAGGGCCAAAACATTCAGTACTTC

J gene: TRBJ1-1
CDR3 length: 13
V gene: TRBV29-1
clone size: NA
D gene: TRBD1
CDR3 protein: CSATRGLNTEAFF
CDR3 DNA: TGCAGCGCCACCAGGGGGCTGAACACTGAAGCTTTCTTT

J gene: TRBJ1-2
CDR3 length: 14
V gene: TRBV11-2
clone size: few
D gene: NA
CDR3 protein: CASSLSRGVYGYTF
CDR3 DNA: TGTGCCAGCAGCTTAAGTCGGGGGGTCTATGGCTACACCTTC

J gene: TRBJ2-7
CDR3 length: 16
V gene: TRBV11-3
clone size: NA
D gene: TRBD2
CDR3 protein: CASSHTGTSSTYEQYF
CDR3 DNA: TGTGCCAGCAGCCATACCGGGACTAGCAGCACCTACGAGCAGTACTTC

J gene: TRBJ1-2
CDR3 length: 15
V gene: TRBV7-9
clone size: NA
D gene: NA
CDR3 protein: CASIRVGQGNYGYTF
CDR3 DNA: TGTGCCAGCATCCGAGTGGGGCAGGGTAACTATGGCTACACCTTC

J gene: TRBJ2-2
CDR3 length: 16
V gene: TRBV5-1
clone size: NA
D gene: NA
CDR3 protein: CASSFSPGTNTGELFF
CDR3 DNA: TGCGCCAGCAGCTTCTCCCCAGGGACGAACACCGGGGAGCTGTTTTTT

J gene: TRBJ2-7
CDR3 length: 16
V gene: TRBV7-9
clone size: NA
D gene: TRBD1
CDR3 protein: CASSLGRGTGYYEQYF
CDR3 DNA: TGTGCCAGCAGCTTAGGGCGCGGGACAGGGTACTACGAGCAGTACTTC

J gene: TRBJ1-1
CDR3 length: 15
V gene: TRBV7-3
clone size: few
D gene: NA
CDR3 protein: CASSTDRTANTEAFF
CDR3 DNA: TGTGCCAGCAGCACCGATCGGACAGCTAACACTGAAGCTTTCTTT

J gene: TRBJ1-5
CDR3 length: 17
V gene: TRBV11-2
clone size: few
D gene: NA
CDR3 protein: CASSLGRIWGEDQPQHF
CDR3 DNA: TGTGCCAGCAGCTTAGGACGGATTTGGGGGGAAGATCAGCCCCAGCATTTT

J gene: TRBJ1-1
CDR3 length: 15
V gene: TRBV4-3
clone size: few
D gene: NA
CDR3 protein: CASSQDRAGNTEAFF
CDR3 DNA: TGCGCCAGCAGCCAAGATCGGGCAGGGAACACTGAAGCTTTCTTT

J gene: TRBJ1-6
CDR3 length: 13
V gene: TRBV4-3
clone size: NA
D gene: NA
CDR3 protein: CASSPLRVSPLHF
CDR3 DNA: TGCGCCAGCAGCCCACTTAGGGTCTCACCCCTCCACTTT

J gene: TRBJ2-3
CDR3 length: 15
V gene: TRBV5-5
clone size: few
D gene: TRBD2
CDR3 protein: CASSLLAGDQGTQYF
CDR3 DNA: TGTGCCAGCAGCTTGCTAGCGGGAGATCAGGGTACGCAGTATTTT

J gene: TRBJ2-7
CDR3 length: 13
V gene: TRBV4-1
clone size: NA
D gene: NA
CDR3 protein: CASSRLQGSEQYF
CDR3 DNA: TGCGCCAGCAGCCGACTACAGGGAAGCGAGCAGTACTTC

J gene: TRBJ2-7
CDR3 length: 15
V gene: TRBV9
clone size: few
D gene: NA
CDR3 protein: CASSAGTLFSYEQYF
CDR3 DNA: TGTGCCAGCAGCGCCGGGACCCTCTTCTCCTACGAGCAGTACTTC

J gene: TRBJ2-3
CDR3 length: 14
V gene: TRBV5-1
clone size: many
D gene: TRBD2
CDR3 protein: CASGLAVLADTQYF
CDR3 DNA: TGCGCCAGCGGACTAGCGGTGTTGGCAGATACGCAGTATTTT

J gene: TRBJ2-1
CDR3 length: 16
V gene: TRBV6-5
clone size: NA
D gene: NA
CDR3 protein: CASSYSSKWGYNEQFF
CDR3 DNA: TGTGCCAGCAGTTACTCGTCGAAATGGGGTTACAATGAGCAGTTCTTC

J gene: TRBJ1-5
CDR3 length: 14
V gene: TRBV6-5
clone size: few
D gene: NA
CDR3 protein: CASSYTGYNQPQHF
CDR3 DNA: TGTGCCAGCAGTTATACAGGCTACAATCAGCCCCAGCATTTT

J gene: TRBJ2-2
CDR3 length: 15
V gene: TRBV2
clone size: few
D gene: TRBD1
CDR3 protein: CASRPSTGATGELFF
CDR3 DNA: TGTGCCAGCAGACCCTCGACAGGGGCCACCGGGGAGCTGTTTTTT

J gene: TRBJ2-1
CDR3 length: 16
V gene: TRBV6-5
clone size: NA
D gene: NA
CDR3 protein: CASSYSGSSSYNEQFF
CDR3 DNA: TGTGCCAGCAGTTACTCCGGGTCGAGCTCCTACAATGAGCAGTTCTTC

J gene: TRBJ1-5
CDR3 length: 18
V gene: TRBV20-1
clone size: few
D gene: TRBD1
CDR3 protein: CSARDFGQGTYSNQPQHF
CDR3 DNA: TGCAGTGCTAGAGATTTCGGACAGGGGACGTATAGCAATCAGCCCCAGCATTTT

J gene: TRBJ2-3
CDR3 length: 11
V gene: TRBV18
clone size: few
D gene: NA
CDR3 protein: CAGAAADTQYF
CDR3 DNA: TGTGCGGGAGCGGCGGCAGATACGCAGTATTTT

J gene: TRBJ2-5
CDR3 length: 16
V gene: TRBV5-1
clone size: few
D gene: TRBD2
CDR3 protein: CASSTLAGGPGETQYF
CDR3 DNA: TGCGCCAGCAGCACACTAGCGGGAGGGCCGGGAGAGACCCAGTACTTC

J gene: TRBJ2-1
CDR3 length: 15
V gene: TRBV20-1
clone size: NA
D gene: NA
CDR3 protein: CSATRPGLPSNEQFF
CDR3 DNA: TGCAGTGCTACCCGCCCGGGACTGCCGTCGAATGAGCAGTTCTTC

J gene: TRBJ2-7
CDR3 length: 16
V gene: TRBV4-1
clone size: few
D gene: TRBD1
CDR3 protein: CASSRTGSSVSYEQYF
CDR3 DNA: TGCGCCAGCAGCCGGACAGGGTCAAGTGTCTCCTACGAGCAGTACTTC

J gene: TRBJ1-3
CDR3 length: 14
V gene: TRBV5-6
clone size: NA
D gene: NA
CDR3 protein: CASSLPGSINTIYF
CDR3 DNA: TGTGCCAGCAGCTTGCCGGGTAGTATAAACACCATATATTTT

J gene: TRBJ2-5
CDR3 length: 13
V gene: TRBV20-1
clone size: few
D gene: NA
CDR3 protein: CSARVGRPETQYF
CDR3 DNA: TGCAGTGCTAGAGTGGGCCGGCCGGAGACCCAGTACTTC

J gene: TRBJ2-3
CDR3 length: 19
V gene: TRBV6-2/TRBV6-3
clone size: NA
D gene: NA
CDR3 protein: CASSYSLGRVILGADTQYF
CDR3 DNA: TGTGCCAGCAGTTACTCGTTGGGACGCGTAATTCTTGGGGCAGATACGCAGTATTTT